This TCR beta chain was recorded in a study of T cell responses to AZD1222 COVID-19 vaccine. Sequencing used immunoSEQ multiplex PCR; TCRdb keeps in-frame clones, though not all of them. The table shows fewer than 95,000 clones, with around 91% occurring only once. The CDR3 is 12 amino acids. Germline V gene lookup returns CDR1 WSHSY and CDR2 SAAADI. V shed 2 bases and J shed 3 bases, with 5 bases lying between them. This specimen consisted of peripheral blood, obtained on day 0 of AZD1222 vaccination. The sequence was obtained from an adult in good health. The chain combines TRBV10-2 with TRBJ2-7; D unclear. The CDR3 DNA follows: TGCGCCAGCAGTGAGCGGATCTACGAGCAGTACTTC. Its translation: CASSERIYEQYF.